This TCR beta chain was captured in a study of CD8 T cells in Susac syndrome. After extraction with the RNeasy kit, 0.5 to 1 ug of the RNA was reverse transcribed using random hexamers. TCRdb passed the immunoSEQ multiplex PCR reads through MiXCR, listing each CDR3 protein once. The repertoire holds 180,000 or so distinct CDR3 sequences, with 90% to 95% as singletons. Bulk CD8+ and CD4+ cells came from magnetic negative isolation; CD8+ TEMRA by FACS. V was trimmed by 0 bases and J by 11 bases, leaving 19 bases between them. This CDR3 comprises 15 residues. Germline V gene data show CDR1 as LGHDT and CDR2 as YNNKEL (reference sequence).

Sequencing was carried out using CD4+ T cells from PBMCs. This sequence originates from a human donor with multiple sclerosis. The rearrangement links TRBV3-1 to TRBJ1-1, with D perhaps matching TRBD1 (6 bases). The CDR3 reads CASSQDPAHLGGAFF. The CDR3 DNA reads TGTGCCAGCAGCCAAGACCCCGCGCACCTTGGGGGCGCTTTCTTT.